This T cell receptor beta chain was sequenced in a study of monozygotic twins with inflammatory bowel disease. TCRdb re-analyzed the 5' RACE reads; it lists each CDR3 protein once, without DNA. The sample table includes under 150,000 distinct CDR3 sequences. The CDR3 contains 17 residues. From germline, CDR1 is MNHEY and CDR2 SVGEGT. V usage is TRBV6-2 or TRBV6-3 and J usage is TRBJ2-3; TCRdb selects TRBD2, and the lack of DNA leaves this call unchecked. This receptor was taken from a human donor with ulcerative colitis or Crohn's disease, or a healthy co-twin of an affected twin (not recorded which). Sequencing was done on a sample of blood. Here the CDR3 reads CASSYGLAGGYTDTQYF.